This TCR beta chain was retrieved from a study of Graves' ophthalmopathy and Graves' hyperthyroidism. About the study: The blood sample was drawn at first diagnosis and before any treatment.

Scientists amplified the TCR beta CDR3 regions from RNA transcripts. The workflow started with a first-round RT-PCR run with HTBI primers and then moved on to a second-round multiplex PCR. TCRdb reanalysed the multiplex PCR reads using MiXCR and keeps one entry per CDR3 protein. The table includes roughly 480,000 distinct CDR3 sequences, over 13% detected once. The study, taken as a whole, reports: Blood contained most expanded thyroid clonotypes exceeding 0.001 frequency. Stable hyperthyroidism and ophthalmopathy were told apart by a 13-signature model, which achieved about 88% sensitivity and approximately 82% specificity.

The CDR3 runs to 15 residues. Per the germline V gene, CDR1 is SQVTM and CDR2 is ANQGSEA. Trimming took 2 bases from V and 8 from J; bases not matched to a gene: 10. A note on this clonotype: Its antigen remains unidentified.

Thyroid ultrasound, orbital computed tomography, TRAb, serum thyroxine and clinical symptoms formed the basis of diagnosis. The chain employs TRBV29-1 and TRBJ2-5; 11 bases agree with TRBD2. The TCR comes from a woman under 40 with Graves' ophthalmopathy. The sample was blood. The CDR3 loop is CSVERSGTSGGTQYF. The DNA of the CDR3 is TGCAGCGTTGAAAGATCCGGGACTAGCGGTGGAACCCAGTACTTC.